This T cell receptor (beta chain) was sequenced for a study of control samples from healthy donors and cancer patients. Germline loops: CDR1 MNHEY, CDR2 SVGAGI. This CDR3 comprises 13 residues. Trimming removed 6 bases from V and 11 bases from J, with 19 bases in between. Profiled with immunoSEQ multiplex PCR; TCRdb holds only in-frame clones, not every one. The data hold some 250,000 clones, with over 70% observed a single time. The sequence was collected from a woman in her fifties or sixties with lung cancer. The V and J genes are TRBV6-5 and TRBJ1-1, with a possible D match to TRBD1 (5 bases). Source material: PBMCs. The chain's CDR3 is CASRPATVARAFF. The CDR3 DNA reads TGTGCCAGCAGGCCGGCGACAGTCGCGAGGGCTTTCTTT.